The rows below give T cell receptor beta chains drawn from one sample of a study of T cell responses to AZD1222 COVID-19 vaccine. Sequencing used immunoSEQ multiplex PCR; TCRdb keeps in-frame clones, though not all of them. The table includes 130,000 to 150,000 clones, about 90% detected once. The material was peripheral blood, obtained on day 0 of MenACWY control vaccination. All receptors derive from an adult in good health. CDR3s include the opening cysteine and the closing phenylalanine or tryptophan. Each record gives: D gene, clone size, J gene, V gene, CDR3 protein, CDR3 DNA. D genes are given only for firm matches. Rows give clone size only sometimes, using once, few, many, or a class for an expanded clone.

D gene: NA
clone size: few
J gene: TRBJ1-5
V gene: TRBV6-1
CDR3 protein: CASSDEGLGNQPQHF
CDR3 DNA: TGTGCCAGCAGTGATGAAGGGTTAGGCAATCAGCCCCAGCATTTT

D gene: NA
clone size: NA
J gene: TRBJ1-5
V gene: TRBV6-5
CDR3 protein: CASSQQAYSNQPQHF
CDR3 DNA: TGTGCCAGCAGCCAACAGGCCTATAGCAATCAGCCCCAGCATTTT

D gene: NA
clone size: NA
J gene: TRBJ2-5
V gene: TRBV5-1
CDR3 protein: CASSLAGETQYF
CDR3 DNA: TGCGCCAGCAGCTTGGCCGGGGAGACCCAGTACTTC

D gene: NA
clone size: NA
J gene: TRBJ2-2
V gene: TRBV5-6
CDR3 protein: CASSNHREISTGELFF
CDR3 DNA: TGTGCCAGCAGCAACCACCGGGAAATAAGCACCGGGGAGCTGTTTTTT

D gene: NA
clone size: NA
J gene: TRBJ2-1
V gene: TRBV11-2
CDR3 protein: CASSLIRGKYNEQFF
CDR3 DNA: TGTGCCAGCAGCTTAATAAGGGGGAAATACAATGAGCAGTTCTTC

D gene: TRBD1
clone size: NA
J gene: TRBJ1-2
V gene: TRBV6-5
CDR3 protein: CASSLGQGNYGYTF
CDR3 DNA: TGTGCCAGCAGTTTGGGACAGGGGAACTATGGCTACACCTTC

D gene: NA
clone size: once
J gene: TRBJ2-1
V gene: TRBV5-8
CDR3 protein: CASNPYRVDNEQFF
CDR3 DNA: TGTGCCAGCAACCCCTACAGGGTGGACAATGAGCAGTTCTTC

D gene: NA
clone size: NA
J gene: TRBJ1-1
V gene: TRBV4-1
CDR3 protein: CASRLKGGPTGTNTEAFF
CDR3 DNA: TGCGCCAGCAGACTCAAGGGGGGGCCAACAGGGACGAACACTGAAGCTTTCTTT

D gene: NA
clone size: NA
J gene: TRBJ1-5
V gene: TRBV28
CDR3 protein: CASSLKTGRNQPQHF
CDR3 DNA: TGTGCCAGCAGTTTAAAGACAGGAAGAAATCAGCCCCAGCATTTT

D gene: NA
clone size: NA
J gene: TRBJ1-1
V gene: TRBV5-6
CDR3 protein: CASSLLGEDTEAFF
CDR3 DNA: TGTGCCAGCAGCTTGTTGGGGGAAGACACTGAAGCTTTCTTT

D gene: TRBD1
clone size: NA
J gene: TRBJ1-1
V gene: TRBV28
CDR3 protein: CASGSTGLTEAFF
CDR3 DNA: TGTGCCAGCGGATCGACAGGGCTGACTGAAGCTTTCTTT

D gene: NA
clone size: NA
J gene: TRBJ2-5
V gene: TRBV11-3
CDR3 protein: CASSLGGLQTAQYF
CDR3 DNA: TGTGCCAGCAGCTTAGGGGGCCTCCAGACGGCCCAGTACTTC

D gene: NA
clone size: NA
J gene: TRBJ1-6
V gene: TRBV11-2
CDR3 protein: CASSSFLRGRVSPLHF
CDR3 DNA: TGTGCCAGCAGCTCATTTCTCAGGGGAAGAGTTTCACCCCTCCACTTT

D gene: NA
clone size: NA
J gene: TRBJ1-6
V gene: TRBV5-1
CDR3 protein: CASSLDQLDNSPLHF
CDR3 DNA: TGCGCCAGCAGCTTAGACCAATTGGATAATTCACCCCTCCACTTT

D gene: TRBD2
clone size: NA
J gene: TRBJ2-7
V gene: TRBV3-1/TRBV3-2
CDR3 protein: CASSKPGGVYEQYF
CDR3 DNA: TGTGCCAGCAGTAAGCCGGGGGGGGTCTACGAGCAGTACTTC

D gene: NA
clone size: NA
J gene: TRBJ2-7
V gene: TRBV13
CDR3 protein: CASSADRTPSYEQYF
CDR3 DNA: TGTGCCAGCAGCGCTGACAGGACTCCTTCCTACGAGCAGTACTTC

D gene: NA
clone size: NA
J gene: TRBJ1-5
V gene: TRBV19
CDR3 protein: CASSTTHLQPQHF
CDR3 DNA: TGTGCCAGTAGTACCACCCACCTGCAGCCCCAGCATTTT

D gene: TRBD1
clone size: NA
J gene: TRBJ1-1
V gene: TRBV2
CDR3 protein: CASRYQGAGTEAFF
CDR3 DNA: TGTGCCAGCAGGTATCAGGGGGCTGGCACTGAAGCTTTCTTT

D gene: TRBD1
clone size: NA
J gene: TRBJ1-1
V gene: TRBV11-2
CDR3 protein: CASSLVGQGNTEAFF
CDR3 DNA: TGTGCCAGCAGCTTAGTGGGACAGGGGAACACTGAAGCTTTCTTT

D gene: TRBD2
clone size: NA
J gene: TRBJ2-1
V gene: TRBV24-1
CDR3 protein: CATSKGSGSGNEQFF
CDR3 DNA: TGTGCCACCAGTAAGGGTAGCGGGAGTGGGAATGAGCAGTTCTTC

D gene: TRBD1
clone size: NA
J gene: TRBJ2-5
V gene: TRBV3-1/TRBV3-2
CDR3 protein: CASSQDLTSGQSMETQYF
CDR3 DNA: TGTGCCAGCAGCCAAGATCTTACCTCGGGACAGTCTATGGAGACCCAGTACTTC

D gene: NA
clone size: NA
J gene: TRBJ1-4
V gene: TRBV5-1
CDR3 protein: CASSLGQNEKLFF
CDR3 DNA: TGCGCCAGCAGCTTGGGACAAAATGAAAAACTGTTTTTT